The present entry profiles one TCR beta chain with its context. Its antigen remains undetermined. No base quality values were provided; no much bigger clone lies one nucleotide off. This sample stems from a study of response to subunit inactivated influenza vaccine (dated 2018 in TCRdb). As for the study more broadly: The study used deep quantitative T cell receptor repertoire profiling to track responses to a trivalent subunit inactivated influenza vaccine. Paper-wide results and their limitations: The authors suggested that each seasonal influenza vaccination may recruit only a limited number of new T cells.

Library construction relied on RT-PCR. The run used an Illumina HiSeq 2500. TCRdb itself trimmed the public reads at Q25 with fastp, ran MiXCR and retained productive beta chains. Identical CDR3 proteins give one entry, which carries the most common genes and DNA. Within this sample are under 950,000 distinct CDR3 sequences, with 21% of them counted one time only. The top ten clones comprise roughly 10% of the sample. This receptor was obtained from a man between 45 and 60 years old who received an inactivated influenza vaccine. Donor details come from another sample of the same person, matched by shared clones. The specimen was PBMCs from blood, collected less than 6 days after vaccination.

The nucleotides are TGTGCCAGCAGGAGGGACGAGCAGTACTTC. It is translated as CASRRDEQYF. The sequence joins TRBV21-1 to TRBJ2-7; the table's D gene call, TRBD2, was not cross checked with the DNA. TRBV21-1 is annotated as a pseudogene. Measured from the cysteine to the phenylalanine, the CDR3 is 10 residues long. Left in the record is the CDR3 DNA by itself, 30 bases read in frame from the first base.